A selection of T cell receptor beta chains follows, all from one sample in a study of cytomegalovirus exposure and HLA in healthy donors. Assay: immunoSEQ multiplex PCR; the TCRdb copy retains only in-frame clones and omits some. The table lists about 360,000 clones, 86% of them singletons. The sample was PBMCs. Every receptor here comes from a young woman in good health and CMV-seronegative. CDR3s include the opening cysteine and the closing phenylalanine or tryptophan. The D gene is left open where the match is weak. Only part of the rows carry a size: once, few, many, or a class if the clone is expanded.

v_call	clone_size	d_call	j_call	cdr3_nt	cdr3_aa
TRBV30	-	-	TRBJ2-2	TGTGCCTGGAACCCTGACATCTCCGGCACCGGGGAGCTGTTTTTT	CAWNPDISGTGELFF
TRBV27	-	-	TRBJ1-5	TGTGCCAGCAGTTTTCAACAGCCCCAGCATTTT	CASSFQQPQHF
TRBV7-9	-	TRBD2	TRBJ2-5	TGTGCCAGCAGCCTACTCCGGACTAGCGGGGGGGAAGAGACCCAGTACTTC	CASSLLRTSGGEETQYF
TRBV5-8	-	-	TRBJ1-5	TGTGCCAGCAGCCGTTCGGGGGGAAGGCAGCCCCAGCATTTT	CASSRSGGRQPQHF
TRBV6-1	-	TRBD1	TRBJ2-3	TGTGCCAGCAGGATGGACAGGGGGACAGATACGCAGTATTTT	CASRMDRGTDTQYF
TRBV2	-	-	TRBJ1-3	TGTGCCAGCGGCAGGGGACCCTCTGGAAACACCATATATTTT	CASGRGPSGNTIYF
TRBV9	-	-	TRBJ2-2	TGTGCCAGCAGCGTAGGCGCGGGCCAGACCGGGGAGCTGTTTTTT	CASSVGAGQTGELFF
TRBV6-5	few	TRBD1	TRBJ2-7	TGTGCCAGCAGTTACACATGGGGACAGGGCGGCGAGCAGTACTTC	CASSYTWGQGGEQYF
TRBV13	-	TRBD1	TRBJ2-7	TGTGCCAGCAGCTTACAATTTGGGTCTGGACAGGGGGGCTACGAGCAGTACTTC	CASSLQFGSGQGGYEQYF
TRBV4-1	few	-	TRBJ1-5	TGCGCCAGCAGCCCTGACAGATACAATCAGCCCCAGCATTTT	CASSPDRYNQPQHF
TRBV5-1	few	-	TRBJ1-1	TGCGCCAGCAGCTTGTTGTCTTCGGGGGGCCGGACTGAAGCTTTCTTT	CASSLLSSGGRTEAFF
TRBV30	once	TRBD1	TRBJ1-1	TGTGCCTGGAGTGGAATTACAGGGGGTGGGAACACTGAAGCTTTCTTT	CAWSGITGGGNTEAFF
TRBV11-2	-	-	TRBJ1-5	TGTGCCAGCAGCCCAGGCGGGGGGTATAGCAATCAGCCCCAGCATTTT	CASSPGGGYSNQPQHF
TRBV7-9	-	TRBD1	TRBJ1-2	TGTGCCAGCAGCTTAACCGGGACAGGAAACTATGGCTACACCTTC	CASSLTGTGNYGYTF
TRBV7-9	-	TRBD2	TRBJ2-1	TGTGCCAGCAGCTCGTCGGGACTAGCGGGAGAGGTTGAGCAGTTCTTC	CASSSSGLAGEVEQFF
TRBV7-8	-	TRBD2	TRBJ2-2	TGTGCCAGCAGCTTAGTCCGGGAGGGATGGACCGGGGAGCTGTTTTTT	CASSLVREGWTGELFF
TRBV9	-	-	TRBJ2-1	TGTGCCAGCAGCCCCCGGGTAGCGGTATACAATGAGCAGTTCTTC	CASSPRVAVYNEQFF
TRBV5-4	-	-	TRBJ1-3	TGTGCCAGCAGCCTTTTAGGGGGGGCGACCTTCTCTGGAAACACCATATATTTT	CASSLLGGATFSGNTIYF
TRBV6-5	-	TRBD2	TRBJ2-1	TGTGCCAGCAGTTACGAGCGGGAGCGCCCCTACAATGAGCAGTTCTTC	CASSYERERPYNEQFF
TRBV29-1	-	-	TRBJ2-5	TGCAGCGTCCCCACCGCTTGGGGGGGGCAGACCCAGTACTTC	CSVPTAWGGQTQYF
TRBV2	-	-	TRBJ2-5	TGTGCCAGCAGTGGCGGCTTGGTGGTCGGGGTGAGGGAGACCCAGTACTTC	CASSGGLVVGVRETQYF
TRBV5-6	-	-	TRBJ2-1	TGTGCCAGCAGCCTGCTGGGGGGTCGGAATGAGCAGTTCTTC	CASSLLGGRNEQFF
TRBV2	-	TRBD1	TRBJ1-1	TGTGCCAGCGTTACAGGGGGCACTGAAGCTTTCTTT	CASVTGGTEAFF
TRBV11-2	-	-	TRBJ2-1	TGTGCCAGCAGCTTTTTGACGGGAGTTCCGAATGAGCAGTTCTTC	CASSFLTGVPNEQFF
TRBV18	-	-	TRBJ2-1	TGTGCCAGCTCACCACAAGCAGGGTACAATGAGCAGTTCTTC	CASSPQAGYNEQFF
TRBV5-8	-	TRBD1	TRBJ2-7	TGTGCCAGCAGCTTCGGGACAGGGGCCTACGAGCAGTACTTC	CASSFGTGAYEQYF
TRBV6-6	-	TRBD1	TRBJ2-7	TGTGCCAGCAGCGGTCCCGACAGGGCGGGCCACGAGCAGTACTTC	CASSGPDRAGHEQYF
TRBV2	-	-	TRBJ2-3	TGTGCCAGCACCCCGGGTCAGGGAGATACGCAGTATTTT	CASTPGQGDTQYF
TRBV11-2	once	TRBD1	TRBJ1-1	TGTGCCAGCAGCTGGCACAGGGGTAACACTGAAGCTTTCTTT	CASSWHRGNTEAFF
TRBV19	-	TRBD1	TRBJ1-2	TGTGCCAGTAGTATCGGACAGGGGGTCTATGGCTACACCTTC	CASSIGQGVYGYTF
TRBV28	-	TRBD1	TRBJ2-7	TGTGCCAGCAGTTCAGGGGGCCGGTACGAGCAGTACTTC	CASSSGGRYEQYF
TRBV6-6	-	-	TRBJ1-2	TGTGCCAGCAGTCCCCCGGGAGGAAATGGCTACACCTTC	CASSPPGGNGYTF
TRBV27	-	TRBD1	TRBJ2-3	TGTGCCAGCACCAACCGGGGACAGGGCTCAGATACGCAGTATTTT	CASTNRGQGSDTQYF
TRBV5-1	-	TRBD1	TRBJ1-1	TGCGCCAGCAGGTATCAGGGGGCTGAAGCTTTCTTT	CASRYQGAEAFF
TRBV5-1	-	TRBD2	TRBJ2-5	TGCGCCAGCAGCCTGGGACTAGGGGTGGGGGAGACCCAGTACTTC	CASSLGLGVGETQYF
TRBV7-8	-	-	TRBJ1-1	TGTGCCAGCAGCCAACTGACCAGGGAGAACACTGAAGCTTTCTTT	CASSQLTRENTEAFF
TRBV14	-	TRBD1	TRBJ2-7	TGTGCCAGCAGCCGGGACAGGGGCAACGAGCAGTACTTC	CASSRDRGNEQYF
TRBV19	-	TRBD1	TRBJ1-5	TGTGCCAGTAGTGGGACAGTCGGCCCCTATCAGCCCCAGCATTTT	CASSGTVGPYQPQHF
TRBV27	-	TRBD2	TRBJ2-1	TGTGCCAGCAGTTCCCGAACTAGCGGGAGGGCATTTGAGCAGTTCTTC	CASSSRTSGRAFEQFF
TRBV5-1	few	-	TRBJ2-7	TGCGCCAGCAGCTTGACGCTGGACACCTACGAGCAGTACTTC	CASSLTLDTYEQYF
TRBV4-1	-	TRBD1	TRBJ1-1	TGCGCCAGCAGTAGGGGACAGGGAGGTACTGAAGCTTTCTTT	CASSRGQGGTEAFF
TRBV5-1	-	TRBD1	TRBJ1-3	TGCGCCAGCAGCTCCCGACAGGGAGGAAACACCATATATTTT	CASSSRQGGNTIYF
TRBV27	-	-	TRBJ2-1	TGTGCCAGCAGTTTAGCGGCCACTGGGGGGAATGAGCAGTTCTTC	CASSLAATGGNEQFF
TRBV2	-	-	TRBJ2-1	TGTGCCAGCAGTGAACAGGGCTACAATGAGCAGTTCTTC	CASSEQGYNEQFF
TRBV5-1	-	-	TRBJ2-5	TGCGCCAGCAGCTCGACTCCGCAAGAGACCCAGTACTTC	CASSSTPQETQYF
TRBV5-6	-	-	TRBJ1-3	TGTGCCAGCAGCTTGACAGTTACCTCTGGAAACACCATATATTTT	CASSLTVTSGNTIYF
TRBV7-9	-	-	TRBJ1-1	TGTGCCAGCAGCTTAGCAGGAGGGTCAGCGAACACTGAAGCTTTCTTT	CASSLAGGSANTEAFF
TRBV2	-	TRBD2	TRBJ2-1	TGTGCCAGCAGGGGGACTAGCGGGGGAATCTACAATGAGCAGTTCTTC	CASRGTSGGIYNEQFF
TRBV7-9	once	TRBD1	TRBJ2-7	TGTGCCAGCAGCTCCCTCGAGGGGACAGGGGGCTACGAGCAGTACTTC	CASSSLEGTGGYEQYF
TRBV11-2	once	-	TRBJ1-3	TGTGCCAGCAGCTTACACGGACAGCCAAACACCATATATTTT	CASSLHGQPNTIYF
TRBV5-1	-	-	TRBJ2-1	TGCGCCAGCAGCTCCAGACAGACCCGATCCTACAATGAGCAGTTCTTC	CASSSRQTRSYNEQFF